One and the same sample provided the 32 T cell receptor beta chains below, sequenced in a study of cytomegalovirus exposure and HLA in healthy donors. The table came from immunoSEQ multiplex PCR; TCRdb's copy has only in-frame clones and leaves some out. The table records about 120,000 clones, about 84% of them present only once. Sequenced input: PBMCs. The receptors come from a woman aged 25 to 39 in good health and CMV-seronegative.

The chain couples TRBV11-3 to TRBJ2-1; perhaps TRBD2 as D (5 bases). The germline V and J ends were trimmed by 4 bases and 6 bases, with 22 bases remaining between them. The CDR3 totals 17 residues. Germline values: CDR1 SGHNT, CDR2 YENEEA. Written as DNA, the CDR3 is TGTGCCAGCAGCTCCTTCTCCGGCGGGCTAGTGGGCAATGAGCAGTTCTTC. Translated, it gives CASSSFSGGLVGNEQFF. Full variable domain (missing parts from reference TRBV11-3 and TRBJ2-1): EAGVVQSPRYKIIEKKQPVAFWCNPISGHNTLYWYLQNLGQGPELLIRYENEEAVDDSQLPKDRFSAERLKGVDSTLKIQPAELGDSAVYLCASSSFSGGLVGNEQFFGPGTRLTVL.

The chain has TRBV5-6 and TRBJ2-2, with D maybe TRBD1 (6 bases). This CDR3 comprises 13 residues. V shed 4 bases and J shed 5 bases, with 9 bases lying between them. CDR1 SGHDT and CDR2 YYEEEE come from the germline V gene. The CDR3 here is CASSGRGTGELFF. CDR3 coding DNA: TGTGCCAGCAGCGGTAGGGGGACCGGGGAGCTGTTTTTT.

This clone came up a few times. V and J are TRBV19 and TRBJ2-3; 7 bases are shared with TRBD2. This CDR3 spans 14 amino acids. In germline, CDR1 is LNHDA, CDR2 SQIVND (reference sequence). The trim removed 1 base at V and 4 bases at J, leaving 2 bases unmatched. CDR3 DNA sequence: TGTGCCAGTAGTATAGGAACTAGCGCAGATACGCAGTATTTT. Residues: CASSIGTSADTQYF.

V gene TRBV6-6 combines with J gene TRBJ1-5; D is possibly TRBD1 (5 bases). Germline CDR1 MNHNY, CDR2 SVGAGI (reference sequence). CDR3 length: 13 amino acids. Trimming pared 7 bases from V and 6 bases from J, leaving 13 bases between. The CDR3 DNA sequence: TGTGCCAGCATTGGGGGAGGGACTCAGCCCCAGCATTTT. It codes for CASIGGGTQPQHF.

The chain's CDR3 is CASSLAGFSYEQYF. The CDR3 region has the DNA TGCGCCAGCAGCTTAGCGGGGTTTTCCTACGAGCAGTACTTC. The chain recombines TRBV5-1 with TRBJ2-7; 7 bases are a match to TRBD2. Losses at the gene ends were 2 bases for V and 1 base for J; bases not matched to a gene: 3. CDR1 and CDR2 (germline): SGHRS, YFSETQ. CDR3 length: 14 residues. Filled out from reference TRBV5-1 and TRBJ2-7, the complete variable domain reads KAGVTQTPRYLIKTRGQQVTLSCSPISGHRSVSWYQQTPGQGLQFLFEYFSETQRNKGNFPGRFSGRQFSNSRSEMNVSTLELGDSALYLCASSLAGFSYEQYFGPGTRLTVT.

The chain uses TRBV9 and TRBJ1-3; D uncertain. The CDR3 is made up of 19 amino acids. The ends were cut back, 0 bases at V and 0 bases at J, with 19 bases in the middle. Germline assignment: CDR1 SGDLS and CDR2 YYNGEE. CDR3 sequence reads: CASSVGGVGRKDSGNTIYF. The CDR3 nucleotides are TGTGCCAGCAGCGTAGGGGGAGTAGGCCGGAAAGACTCTGGAAACACCATATATTTT.

The J gene is TRBJ1-1, the V gene TRBV20-1; no clear D gene. The germline gives CDR1 DFQATT, CDR2 SNEGSKA (reference sequence). This CDR3 is 11 amino acids long. The ends were cut back, 6 bases at V and 6 bases at J, with 11 bases in the middle. CDR3 DNA: TGCAGTGCGACGGCGGCCCCTGAAGCTTTCTTT. Protein sequence: CSATAAPEAFF.

This clone was counted only a few times. The chain joins TRBV6-4 to TRBJ2-1; D might be TRBD1 (6 bases). This CDR3 region has 16 residues. Per the germline V gene, CDR1 is MRHNA and CDR2 is SNTAGT. Trimming pared 6 bases from V and 0 bases from J, leaving 15 bases between. The CDR3 region has the DNA TGTGCCAGCAGCCTGGCTCAGACAGGCTCCTACAATGAGCAGTTCTTC. As protein: CASSLAQTGSYNEQFF.

This clone was found many times. The chain uses TRBV11-2 and TRBJ1-2; the D is unclear. Trimming removed 2 bases at V and 4 bases at J, with 8 bases between. The CDR3 runs 13 residues. Germline CDR1 and CDR2: SGHAT and FQNNGV. The CDR3 sequence is CASSLREGYGYTF. CDR3 nucleotides: TGTGCCAGCAGCTTACGGGAAGGCTATGGCTACACCTTC.

The rearrangement uses TRBV14 and TRBJ2-3; 7 positions match TRBD1. V was pared by 5 bases and J by 5 bases, with 10 bases of the junction left unmatched. There are 15 residues in the CDR3. CDR1 and CDR2 (germline): SGHDN, FVKESK. Written as DNA, the CDR3 is TGTGCCAGCAGCGCCCGGGACAGAGTTTTAGATACGCAGTATTTT. It encodes CASSARDRVLDTQYF.

The gene calls are TRBV15 and TRBJ2-6; 7 nucleotides match TRBD1. The germline gives CDR1 LNHNV, CDR2 YYDKDF (reference sequence). This CDR3 region has 19 residues. The V gene end was trimmed by 0 bases and the J gene end by 0 bases; junction bases not matched to a gene: 8. The CDR3 sequence: CATSRDRGLTDSGANVLTF. The CDR3 nucleotides are TGTGCCACCAGCAGAGATAGGGGGCTGACGGACTCTGGGGCCAACGTCCTGACTTTC.

The rearrangement uses TRBV5-1 and TRBJ1-4; D is perhaps TRBD1 (5 bases). Trimming removed 4 bases at V and 1 base at J, with 20 bases between. CDR1 and CDR2 (germline): SGHRS, YFSETQ. This CDR3 has 18 residues. The CDR3 is CASSPLGGAARTNEKLFF. As DNA, the CDR3 is TGCGCCAGCAGCCCGCTGGGTGGGGCAGCGAGAACTAATGAAAAACTGTTTTTT.

The rearrangement uses TRBV29-1 and TRBJ2-1; 7 bases agree with TRBD2. Per the germline V gene, CDR1 is SQVTM and CDR2 is ANQGSEA. The CDR3 runs 14 residues. After removal of 3 bases from V and 5 bases from J, the junction contained 7 bases not matched to a gene. The CDR3 DNA follows: TGCAGCGTTGACTCTAGCGGTATCAACAATGAGCAGTTCTTC. It encodes CSVDSSGINNEQFF.

This chain uses TRBV11-2 with TRBJ2-3, with a weak D call TRBD2 (5 bases). The germline V gene encodes CDR1 SGHAT and CDR2 FQNNGV. The CDR3 is 14 amino acids. V lost 5 bases to trimming and J lost 4 bases, with 13 bases between them. The CDR3 nucleotides are TGTGCCAGCAGCCCGGGCCTGAGGGCAGATACGCAGTATTTT. This codes for CASSPGLRADTQYF.

V gene TRBV10-3 combines with J gene TRBJ2-7; no clear D gene. V dropped 4 bases and J dropped 0 bases, with 7 bases sitting between them. The CDR3 spans 13 residues. Per germline, CDR1 ENHRY and CDR2 SYGVKD. DNA of the CDR3: TGTGCCATCAGTGCTGACTTCTCCTACGAGCAGTACTTC. It is translated as CAISADFSYEQYF.

V usage is TRBV6-1 and J usage is TRBJ2-7; 9 nucleotides agree with TRBD1. The germline gives CDR1 MNHNS, CDR2 SASEGT. The CDR3 sequence is 14 residues long. V trimming: 4 bases; J trimming: 3 bases; junction bases outside the gene matches: 4. The CDR3 sequence is CASSVDRGVYEQYF. The CDR3 region has the DNA TGTGCCAGCAGTGTGGACAGGGGAGTCTACGAGCAGTACTTC.

This sequence joins TRBV5-6 and TRBJ2-7; TRBD1 matches 7 bases. V was clipped by 0 bases and J by 7 bases; unmatched bases: 4. Per the germline V gene, CDR1 is SGHDT and CDR2 is YYEEEE. This CDR3 contains 13 residues. The CDR3 reads CASSLATGVEQYF. DNA for the CDR3: TGTGCCAGCAGCTTGGCTACAGGGGTGGAGCAGTACTTC. The entire variable domain, with the rest obtained from reference TRBV5-6 and TRBJ2-7, is as follows: DAGVTQSPTHLIKTRGQQVTLRCSPKSGHDTVSWYQQALGQGPQFIFQYYEEEERQRGNFPDRFSGHQFPNYSSELNVNALLLGDSALYLCASSLATGVEQYFGPGTRLTVT.

The chain employs TRBV12-1 and TRBJ2-1; no check of the table's D call, TRBD2, against the DNA was made. TRBV12-1 counts as a pseudogene. This CDR3 spans 17 amino acids. The CDR3: CASSFAAGGWSYNEQFF. The CDR3 DNA reads TGTGCCAGCAGCTTTGCGGCCGGGGGGTGGTCCTACAATGAGCAGTTCTTC.

The genes are TRBV9 and TRBJ2-1; 9 nucleotides match TRBD2. Unmatched junction bases numbered 6, after V lost 0 bases and J lost 5 bases. Per the germline V gene, CDR1 is SGDLS and CDR2 is YYNGEE. The CDR3 runs 16 residues. The CDR3 here is CASSVGQRGADNEQFF. Here the CDR3 DNA reads TGTGCCAGCAGCGTAGGTCAGCGGGGGGCCGACAATGAGCAGTTCTTC.

This chain joins TRBV6-6 and TRBJ2-7, with D possibly being TRBD2 (5 bases). The V gene lost 4 bases and the J gene lost 6 bases, with 16 bases spanning the gap. The germline gives CDR1 MNHNY, CDR2 SVGAGI (reference sequence). The CDR3 contains 14 residues. In nucleotides, the CDR3 is TGTGCCAGCAGTTCTAGCCGTACCGGCTCCGAGCAGTACTTC. Its protein product is CASSSSRTGSEQYF.

The rearrangement uses TRBV30 and TRBJ1-5, with D perhaps matching TRBD1 (5 bases). The CDR3 is made up of 15 amino acids. Germline CDR1 is GTSNPN and CDR2 is SVGIG (reference sequence). V lost 0 bases and J 0 bases, leaving 9 bases between the germline ends. The CDR3 nucleotides read TGTGCCTGGAGTGTAGGAGGGGTTAGCAATCAGCCCCAGCATTTT. Translated, it gives CAWSVGGVSNQPQHF.

This clone was recorded many times. This chain joins TRBV5-6 and TRBJ1-3; no firm D call. Trimming took 7 bases from V and 2 from J, leaving 16 bases between them. From germline, CDR1 is SGHDT and CDR2 YYEEEE. The CDR3 length is 15 residues. The CDR3: CASSFGVITGNTIYF. CDR3 bases: TGTGCCAGCTCCTTCGGGGTAATAACTGGAAACACCATATATTTT. The whole variable domain, remainder taken from reference TRBV5-6 and TRBJ1-3, is DAGVTQSPTHLIKTRGQQVTLRCSPKSGHDTVSWYQQALGQGPQFIFQYYEEEERQRGNFPDRFSGHQFPNYSSELNVNALLLGDSALYLCASSFGVITGNTIYFGEGSWLTVV.

The rearrangement joins TRBV6-1 to TRBJ2-1; TRBD2 agrees at 11 bases. The V and J ends lost 1 base and 0 bases, in that order; junction bases with no gene match: 8. Germline CDR1 and CDR2: MNHNS and SASEGT. The CDR3 sequence is 19 residues long. In nucleotides, the CDR3 is TGTGCCAGCAGTGAAGGAATAGCGGGGGGGCCGAGCTCCTACAATGAGCAGTTCTTC. Translation: CASSEGIAGGPSSYNEQFF.

This chain uses TRBV2 with TRBJ2-2, with 11 bases that match TRBD2. V was clipped by 6 bases and J by 4 bases; unmatched bases: 4. The length of the CDR3 is 15 residues. CDR1 is SNHLY, CDR2 FYNNEI, per germline. CDR3 coding DNA: TGTGCCAGCAGCGGACTAGCGGGCCTCACCGGGGAGCTGTTTTTT. Its translation: CASSGLAGLTGELFF.

This chain links TRBV4-2 with TRBJ2-7; the D gene is possibly TRBD1 (5 bases). This CDR3 is 15 amino acids long. V was clipped by 0 bases and J by 2 bases, with 11 bases between them. Looked up from germline, CDR1 is LGHNA and CDR2 is YNFKEQ. The CDR3 DNA follows: TGTGCCAGCAGCCAAGATTTCAGGGCCACCTACGAGCAGTACTTC. Its protein is CASSQDFRATYEQYF.

This chain connects TRBV25-1 to TRBJ2-7; no clear D gene. The V gene lost 3 bases and the J gene lost 3 bases, with 12 bases spanning the gap. The CDR3 is 14 amino acids. Germline loops: CDR1 MGHDK, CDR2 SYGVNS. In DNA, the CDR3 is TGTGCCAGCAGTGACCCGTGGGCAAACTACGAGCAGTACTTC. Translated, it gives CASSDPWANYEQYF.

The chain recombines TRBV19 with TRBJ1-2, with unresolved D. Per the germline V gene, CDR1 is LNHDA and CDR2 is SQIVND (reference sequence). Between the trimmed V and J ends, which lost 3 bases and 2 bases, there was a span of 10 bases. The CDR3 consists of 14 residues. The CDR3 spells CASSITGPNYGYTF. Here the CDR3 DNA reads TGTGCCAGTAGTATTACTGGGCCGAACTATGGCTACACCTTC.

The chain combines TRBV25-1 with TRBJ1-1; TRBD1 is a possible D gene (5 bases). This CDR3 comprises 17 residues. CDR1 and CDR2 from the germline V gene are MGHDK and SYGVNS. V was trimmed by 2 bases and J by 4 bases, leaving 20 bases between them. The DNA of the CDR3 is TGTGCCAGCAGTGAAGGCAGAACGGGGGACGGGGGCACTGAAGCTTTCTTT. Encoded protein: CASSEGRTGDGGTEAFF.

The chain couples TRBV9 to TRBJ1-2; 7 bases line up with TRBD1. Germline V lookup: CDR1 SGDLS, CDR2 YYNGEE. CDR3 size: 14 residues. The V and J ends lost 0 bases and 5 bases, in that order; junction bases with no gene match: 4. CDR3 in amino acids: CASSVGQGPYGYTF. CDR3 coding DNA: TGTGCCAGCAGCGTAGGACAGGGCCCTTATGGCTACACCTTC.

The rearrangement joins TRBV6-5 to TRBJ2-2, with D perhaps TRBD2 (7 bases). CDR3 length equals 14 residues. Germline values: CDR1 MNHEY, CDR2 SVGAGI. Trimming shortened V by 6 bases and J by 4 bases, and 12 bases separated the two germline ends. In DNA form, the CDR3 reads TGTGCCAGCAGGGGGGGGCAGGGCACCGGGGAGCTGTTTTTT. Amino acid sequence: CASRGGQGTGELFF.

The V and J genes are TRBV9 and TRBJ1-4; 8 nucleotides match TRBD1. This CDR3 region has 16 residues. J lost 5 bases, V lost 0 bases, and 6 bases had no gene match. Germline V CDR1 and CDR2: SGDLS, YYNGEE. The CDR3 DNA sequence: TGTGCCAGCAGCGTAGGGCAGGGGGCCAACAATGAAAAACTGTTTTTT. Its protein is CASSVGQGANNEKLFF.

The V call is TRBV11-3, the J call TRBJ2-7; the match to TRBD2 covers 8 bases. V lost 3 bases and J lost 3; bases outside the gene matches: 4. This CDR3 contains 14 residues. Germline-derived CDR1 and CDR2 are SGHNT and YENEEA. The CDR3 DNA is TGTGCCAGCAGCTTGCGGGGGGACGACTACGAGCAGTACTTC. Residues: CASSLRGDDYEQYF. Full variable domain (rest looked up from reference TRBV11-3 and TRBJ2-7): EAGVVQSPRYKIIEKKQPVAFWCNPISGHNTLYWYLQNLGQGPELLIRYENEEAVDDSQLPKDRFSAERLKGVDSTLKIQPAELGDSAVYLCASSLRGDDYEQYFGPGTRLTVT.